This T cell receptor beta chain was sequenced in a study of low-dose radiotherapy and immunotherapy resistance in tumors. Study summary: Per fraction, Cohort 2 was given 1 Gy every two weeks, accumulating a total of 13 Gy over 26 weeks.

Germline V gene sequence: CDR1 SNHLY, CDR2 FYNNEI. The CDR3 loop spans 19 amino acids. Trimming cost V 1 base and J 2 bases; bases outside gene matches: 9. TRAV and TRBV primers primed cDNA for both TCRalpha and TCRbeta. A roughly 20-cycle PCR with a constant-region primer and V-primer adapter amplified TCRs. TCRdb recomputed calls from the reads with MiXCR, one row per CDR3 protein. The sample carries about 9,800 distinct CDR3 sequences, around 72% recorded once. Donors were administered nivolumab, ipilimumab, aspirin and low-dose cyclophosphamide, together with low-dose radiotherapy. Advanced solid tumors lacking tumor-infiltrating lymphocytes were present in eligible patients.

The genes are TRBV2 and TRBJ2-6, with TRBD1 matching over 9 bases. This sequence originates from a human donor with advanced metastatic prostate, ovarian, gallbladder or colorectal cancer (not recorded which). This table probably holds off-target reads from a library built for another chain. The CDR3 protein is CASSEGPRDRAAGANVLTF. The CDR3, as DNA: TGTGCCAGCAGTGAAGGCCCCCGGGACAGGGCAGCTGGGGCCAACGTCCTGACTTTC.